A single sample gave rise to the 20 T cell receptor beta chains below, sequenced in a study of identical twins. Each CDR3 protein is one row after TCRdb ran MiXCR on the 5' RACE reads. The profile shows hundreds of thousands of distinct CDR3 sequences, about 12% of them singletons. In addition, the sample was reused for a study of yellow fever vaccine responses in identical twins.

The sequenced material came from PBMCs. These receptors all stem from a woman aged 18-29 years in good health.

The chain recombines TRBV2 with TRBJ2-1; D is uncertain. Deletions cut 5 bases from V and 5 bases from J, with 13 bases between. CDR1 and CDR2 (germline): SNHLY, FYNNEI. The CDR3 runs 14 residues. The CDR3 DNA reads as TGTGCCAGCAGTAGAGAAGTAGTAAACAATGAGCAGTTCTTC. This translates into CASSREVVNNEQFF. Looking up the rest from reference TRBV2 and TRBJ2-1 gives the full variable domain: EPEVTQTPSHQVTQMGQEVILRCVPISNHLYFYWYRQILGQKVEFLVSFYNNEISEKSEIFDDQFSVERPDGSNFTLKIRSTKLEDSAMYFCASSREVVNNEQFFGPGTRLTVL.

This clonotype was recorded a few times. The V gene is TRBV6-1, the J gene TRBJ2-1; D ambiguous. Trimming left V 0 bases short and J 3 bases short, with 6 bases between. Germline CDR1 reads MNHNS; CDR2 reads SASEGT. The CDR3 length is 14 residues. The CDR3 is CASSEAYYYNEQFF. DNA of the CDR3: TGTGCCAGCAGTGAAGCCTACTACTACAATGAGCAGTTCTTC.

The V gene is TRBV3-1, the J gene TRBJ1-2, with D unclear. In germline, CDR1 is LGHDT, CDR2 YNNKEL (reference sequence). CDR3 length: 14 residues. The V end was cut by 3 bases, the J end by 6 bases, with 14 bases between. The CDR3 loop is CASSHVRTGDGYTF. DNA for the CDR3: TGTGCCAGCAGCCACGTCAGGACGGGAGATGGCTACACCTTC.

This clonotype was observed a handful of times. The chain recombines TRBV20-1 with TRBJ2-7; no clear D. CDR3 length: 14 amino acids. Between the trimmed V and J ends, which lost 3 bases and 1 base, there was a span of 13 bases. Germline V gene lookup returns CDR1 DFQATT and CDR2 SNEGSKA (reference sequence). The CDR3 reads CSASSFFRSYEQYV. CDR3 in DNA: TGCAGTGCTAGCTCCTTTTTCAGATCCTACGAGCAGTACGTC.

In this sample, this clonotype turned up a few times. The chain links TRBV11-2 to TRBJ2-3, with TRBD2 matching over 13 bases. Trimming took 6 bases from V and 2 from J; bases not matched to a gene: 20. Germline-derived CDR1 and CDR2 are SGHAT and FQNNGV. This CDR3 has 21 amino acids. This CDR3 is CASRPIPSAMGTSGNTDTQYF. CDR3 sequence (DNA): TGTGCCAGCAGACCGATACCCTCGGCGATGGGGACTAGCGGGAACACAGATACGCAGTATTTT.

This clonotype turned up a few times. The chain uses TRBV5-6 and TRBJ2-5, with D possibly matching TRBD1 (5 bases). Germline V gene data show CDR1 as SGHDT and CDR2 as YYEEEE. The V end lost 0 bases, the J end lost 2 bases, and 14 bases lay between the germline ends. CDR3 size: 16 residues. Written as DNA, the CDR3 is TGTGCCAGCAGCTTGGCGCCGACAGCGATACAAGAGACCCAGTACTTC. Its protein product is CASSLAPTAIQETQYF.

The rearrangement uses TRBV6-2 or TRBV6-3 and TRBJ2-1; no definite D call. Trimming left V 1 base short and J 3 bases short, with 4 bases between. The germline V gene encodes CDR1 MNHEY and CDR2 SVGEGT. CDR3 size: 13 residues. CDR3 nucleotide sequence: TGTGCCAGCAGTTACTGGGACTACAATGAGCAGTTCTTC. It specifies CASSYWDYNEQFF.

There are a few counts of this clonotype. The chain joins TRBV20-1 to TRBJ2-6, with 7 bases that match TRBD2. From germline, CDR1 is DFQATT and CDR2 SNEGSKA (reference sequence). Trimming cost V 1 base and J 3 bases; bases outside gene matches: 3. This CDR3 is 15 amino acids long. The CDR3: CSARGEGFGANVLTF. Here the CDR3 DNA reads TGCAGTGCTAGAGGGGAGGGGTTTGGGGCCAACGTCCTGACTTTC.

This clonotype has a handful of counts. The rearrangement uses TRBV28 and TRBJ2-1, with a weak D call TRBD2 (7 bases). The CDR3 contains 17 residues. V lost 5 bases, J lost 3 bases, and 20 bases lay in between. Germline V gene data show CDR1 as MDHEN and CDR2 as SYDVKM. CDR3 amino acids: CASSRLIGGGYYNEQFF. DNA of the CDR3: TGTGCCAGCAGTCGCCTCATAGGGGGGGGTTACTACAATGAGCAGTTCTTC.

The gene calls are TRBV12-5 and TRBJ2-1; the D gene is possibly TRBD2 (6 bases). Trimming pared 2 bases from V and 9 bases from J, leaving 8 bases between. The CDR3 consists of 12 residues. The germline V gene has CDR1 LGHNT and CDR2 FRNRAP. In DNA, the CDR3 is TGTGCTAGTGGTTTGTGGAGGGGTGAGCAGTTCTTC. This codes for CASGLWRGEQFF.

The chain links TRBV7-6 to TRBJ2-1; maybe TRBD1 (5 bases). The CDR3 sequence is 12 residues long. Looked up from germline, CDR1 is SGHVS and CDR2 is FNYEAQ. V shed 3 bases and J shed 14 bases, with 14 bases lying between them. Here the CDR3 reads CASSFGPKGKFF. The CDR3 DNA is TGTGCCAGCAGCTTCGGGCCCAAGGGGAAGTTCTTC.

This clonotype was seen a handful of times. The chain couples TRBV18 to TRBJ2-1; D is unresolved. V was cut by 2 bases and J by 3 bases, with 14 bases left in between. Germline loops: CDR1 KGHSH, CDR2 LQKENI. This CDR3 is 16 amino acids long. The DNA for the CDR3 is TGTGCCAGCTCACCAGAACTGGTAGAACACTACAATGAGCAGTTCTTC. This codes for CASSPELVEHYNEQFF.

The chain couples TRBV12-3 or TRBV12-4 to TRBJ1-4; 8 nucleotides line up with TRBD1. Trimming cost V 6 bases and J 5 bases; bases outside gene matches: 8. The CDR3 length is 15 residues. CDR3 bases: TGTGCCAGCAGGGACTCGGACAGGGCCAATGAAAAACTGTTTTTT. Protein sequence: CASRDSDRANEKLFF.

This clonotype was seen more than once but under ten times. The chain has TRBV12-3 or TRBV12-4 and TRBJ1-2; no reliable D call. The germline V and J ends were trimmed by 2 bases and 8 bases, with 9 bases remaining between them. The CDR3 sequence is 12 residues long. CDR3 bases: TGTGCCAGCAGTTTATGGCGTCAGGGCTACACCTTC. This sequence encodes CASSLWRQGYTF.

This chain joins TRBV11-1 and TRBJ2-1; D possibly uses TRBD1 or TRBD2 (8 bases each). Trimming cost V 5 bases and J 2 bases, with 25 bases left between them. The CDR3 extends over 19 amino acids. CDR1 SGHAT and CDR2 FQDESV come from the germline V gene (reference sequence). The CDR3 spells CASSPRGQGAGGPYNEQFF. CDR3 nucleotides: TGTGCCAGCAGCCCCCGGGGGCAGGGGGCGGGGGGCCCCTACAATGAGCAGTTCTTC.

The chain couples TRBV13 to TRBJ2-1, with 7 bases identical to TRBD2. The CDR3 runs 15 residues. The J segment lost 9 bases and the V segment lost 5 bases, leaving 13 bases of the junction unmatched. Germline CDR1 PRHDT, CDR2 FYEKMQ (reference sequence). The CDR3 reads CASSPRLATVAEQFF. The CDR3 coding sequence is TGTGCCAGCAGCCCGCGACTAGCTACCGTCGCTGAGCAGTTCTTC. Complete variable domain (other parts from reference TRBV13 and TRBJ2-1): AAGVIQSPRHLIKEKRETATLKCYPIPRHDTVYWYQQGPGQDPQFLISFYEKMQSDKGSIPDRFSAQQFSDYHSELNMSSLELGDSALYFCASSPRLATVAEQFFGPGTRLTVL.

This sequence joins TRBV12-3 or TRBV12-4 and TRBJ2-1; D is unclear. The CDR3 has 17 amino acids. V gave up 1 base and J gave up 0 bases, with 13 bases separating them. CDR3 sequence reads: CASSLGTFPSSYNEQFF. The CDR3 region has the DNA TGTGCCAGCAGTTTAGGTACTTTCCCGAGCTCCTACAATGAGCAGTTCTTC.

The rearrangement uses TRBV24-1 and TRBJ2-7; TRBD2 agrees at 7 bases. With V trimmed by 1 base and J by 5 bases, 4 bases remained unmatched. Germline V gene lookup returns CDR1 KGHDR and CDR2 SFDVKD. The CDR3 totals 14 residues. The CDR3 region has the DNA TGTGCCACCAGTGATTTAGCCAGCGGGAACGAGCAGTACTTC. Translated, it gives CATSDLASGNEQYF.

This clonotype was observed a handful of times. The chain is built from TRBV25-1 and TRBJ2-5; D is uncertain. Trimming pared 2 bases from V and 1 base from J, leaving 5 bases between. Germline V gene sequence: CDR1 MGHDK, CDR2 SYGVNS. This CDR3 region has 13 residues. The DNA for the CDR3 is TGTGCCAGCAGTGAAACGCCCCAAGAGACCCAGTACTTC. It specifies CASSETPQETQYF.

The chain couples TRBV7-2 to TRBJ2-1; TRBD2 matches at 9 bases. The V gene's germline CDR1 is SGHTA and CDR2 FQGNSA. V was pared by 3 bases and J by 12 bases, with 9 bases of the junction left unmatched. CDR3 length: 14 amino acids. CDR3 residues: CASSFFGTSIGQFF. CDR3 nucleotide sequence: TGTGCCAGCAGCTTTTTTGGGACTAGCATCGGGCAGTTCTTC.